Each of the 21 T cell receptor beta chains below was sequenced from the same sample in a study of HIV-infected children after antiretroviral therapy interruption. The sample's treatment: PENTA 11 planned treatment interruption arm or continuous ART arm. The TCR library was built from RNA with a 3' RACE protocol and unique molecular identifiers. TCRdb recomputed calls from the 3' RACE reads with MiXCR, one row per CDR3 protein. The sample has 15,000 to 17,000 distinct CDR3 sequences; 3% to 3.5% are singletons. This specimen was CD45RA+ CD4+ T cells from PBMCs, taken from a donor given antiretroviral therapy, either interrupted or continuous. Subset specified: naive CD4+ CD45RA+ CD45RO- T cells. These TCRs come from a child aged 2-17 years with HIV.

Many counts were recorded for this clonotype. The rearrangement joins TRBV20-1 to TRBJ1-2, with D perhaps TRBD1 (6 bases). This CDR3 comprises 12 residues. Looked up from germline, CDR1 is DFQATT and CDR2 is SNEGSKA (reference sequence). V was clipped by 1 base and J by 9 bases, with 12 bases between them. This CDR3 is CSARVGQPSYTF. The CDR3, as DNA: TGCAGTGCTAGAGTAGGACAGCCCAGCTACACCTTC.

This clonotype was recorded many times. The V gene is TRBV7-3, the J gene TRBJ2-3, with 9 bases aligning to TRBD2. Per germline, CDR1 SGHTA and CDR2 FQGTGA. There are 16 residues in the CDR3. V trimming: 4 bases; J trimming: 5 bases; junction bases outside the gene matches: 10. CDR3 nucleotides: TGTGCCAGCAGCTCAGCCCCTCGAGCGGGGGGAGATACGCAGTATTTT. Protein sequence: CASSSAPRAGGDTQYF.

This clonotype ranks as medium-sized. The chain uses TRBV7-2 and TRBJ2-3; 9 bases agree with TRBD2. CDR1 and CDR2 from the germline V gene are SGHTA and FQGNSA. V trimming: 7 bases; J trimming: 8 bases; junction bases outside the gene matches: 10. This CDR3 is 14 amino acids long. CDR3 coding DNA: TGTGCCAGCATCGAAAGACTAGCGGAGACTACGCAGTATTTT. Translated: CASIERLAETTQYF.

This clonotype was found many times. The CDR3, as DNA: TGCGCCAGCTACGGGGGACCGAACTCTGGAAACACCATATATTTT. Translation: CASYGGPNSGNTIYF. The rearrangement joins TRBV5-1 to TRBJ1-3; weak D call: TRBD1 (5 bases). CDR1 and CDR2 (germline): SGHRS, YFSETQ. The CDR3 runs to 15 residues. The V end was cut by 7 bases, the J end by 0 bases, with 14 bases between.

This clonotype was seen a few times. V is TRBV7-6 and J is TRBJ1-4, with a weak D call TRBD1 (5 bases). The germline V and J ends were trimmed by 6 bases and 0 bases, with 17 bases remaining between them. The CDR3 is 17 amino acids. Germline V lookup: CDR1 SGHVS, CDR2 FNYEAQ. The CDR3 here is CASRPLGGPSTNEKLFF. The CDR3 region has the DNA TGTGCCAGCAGACCCCTCGGGGGACCTTCAACTAATGAAAAACTGTTTTTT.

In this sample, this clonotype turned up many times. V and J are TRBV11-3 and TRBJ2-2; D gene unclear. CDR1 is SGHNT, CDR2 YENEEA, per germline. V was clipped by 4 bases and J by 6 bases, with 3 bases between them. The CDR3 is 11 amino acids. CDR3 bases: TGTGCCAGCAGCTCGCCCGGGGAGCTGTTTTTT. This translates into CASSSPGELFF. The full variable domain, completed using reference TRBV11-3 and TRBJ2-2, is EAGVVQSPRYKIIEKKQPVAFWCNPISGHNTLYWYLQNLGQGPELLIRYENEEAVDDSQLPKDRFSAERLKGVDSTLKIQPAELGDSAVYLCASSSPGELFFGEGSRLTVL.

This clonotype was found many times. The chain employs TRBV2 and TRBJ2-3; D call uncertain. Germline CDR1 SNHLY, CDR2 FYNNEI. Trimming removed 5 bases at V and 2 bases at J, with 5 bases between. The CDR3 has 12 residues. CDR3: CASSLNTDTQYF. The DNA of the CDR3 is TGTGCCAGCAGTCTAAACACAGATACGCAGTATTTT. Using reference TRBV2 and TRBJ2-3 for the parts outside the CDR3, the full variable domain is EPEVTQTPSHQVTQMGQEVILRCVPISNHLYFYWYRQILGQKVEFLVSFYNNEISEKSEIFDDQFSVERPDGSNFTLKIRSTKLEDSAMYFCASSLNTDTQYFGPGTRLTVL.

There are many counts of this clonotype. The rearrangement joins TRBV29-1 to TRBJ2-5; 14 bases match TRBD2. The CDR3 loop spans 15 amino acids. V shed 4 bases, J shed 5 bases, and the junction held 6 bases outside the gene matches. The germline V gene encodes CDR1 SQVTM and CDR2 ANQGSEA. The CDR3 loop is CSVGLAGGLVETQYF. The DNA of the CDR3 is TGCAGCGTTGGACTAGCGGGGGGGCTCGTTGAGACCCAGTACTTC. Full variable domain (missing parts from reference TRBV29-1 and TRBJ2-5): SAVISQKPSRDICQRGTSLTIQCQVDSQVTMMFWYRQQPGQSLTLIATANQGSEATYESGFVIDKFPISRPNLTFSTLTVSNMSPEDSSIYLCSVGLAGGLVETQYFGPGTRLLVL.

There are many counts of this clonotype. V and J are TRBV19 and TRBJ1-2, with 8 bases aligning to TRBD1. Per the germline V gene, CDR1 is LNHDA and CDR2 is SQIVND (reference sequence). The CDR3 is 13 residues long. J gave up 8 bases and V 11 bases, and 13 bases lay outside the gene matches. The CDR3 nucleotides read TGTGCCTCCCGGGACAGGAGTTACCCCGGCTACACCTTC. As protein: CASRDRSYPGYTF.

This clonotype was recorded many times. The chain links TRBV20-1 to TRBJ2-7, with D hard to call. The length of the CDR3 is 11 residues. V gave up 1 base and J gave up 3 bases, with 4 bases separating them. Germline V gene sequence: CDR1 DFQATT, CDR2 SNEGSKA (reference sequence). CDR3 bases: TGCAGTGCTAGAGGGGACTACGAGCAGTACTTC. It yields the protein CSARGDYEQYF.

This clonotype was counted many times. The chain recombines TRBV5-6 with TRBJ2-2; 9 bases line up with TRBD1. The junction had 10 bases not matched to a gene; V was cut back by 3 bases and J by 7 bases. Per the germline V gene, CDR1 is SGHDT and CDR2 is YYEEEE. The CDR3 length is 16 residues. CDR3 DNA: TGTGCCAGCAGCTCGCTGGACAGGGGCTTTAGCGGGGAGCTGTTTTTT. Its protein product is CASSSLDRGFSGELFF. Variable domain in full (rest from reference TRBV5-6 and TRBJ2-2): DAGVTQSPTHLIKTRGQQVTLRCSPKSGHDTVSWYQQALGQGPQFIFQYYEEEERQRGNFPDRFSGHQFPNYSSELNVNALLLGDSALYLCASSSLDRGFSGELFFGEGSRLTVL.

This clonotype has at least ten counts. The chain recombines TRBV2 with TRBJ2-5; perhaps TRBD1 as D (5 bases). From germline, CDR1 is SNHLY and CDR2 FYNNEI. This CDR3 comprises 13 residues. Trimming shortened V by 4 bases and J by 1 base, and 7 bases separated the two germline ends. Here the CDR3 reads CASSGGSQETQYF. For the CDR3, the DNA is TGTGCCAGCAGTGGGGGCAGCCAAGAGACCCAGTACTTC.

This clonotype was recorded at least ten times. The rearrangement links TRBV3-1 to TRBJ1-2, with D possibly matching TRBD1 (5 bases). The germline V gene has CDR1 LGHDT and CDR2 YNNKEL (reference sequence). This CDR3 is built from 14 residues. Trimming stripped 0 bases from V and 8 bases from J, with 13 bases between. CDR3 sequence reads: CASSQEGVKSGYTF. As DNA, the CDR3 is TGTGCCAGCAGCCAAGAAGGGGTAAAGAGCGGCTACACCTTC.

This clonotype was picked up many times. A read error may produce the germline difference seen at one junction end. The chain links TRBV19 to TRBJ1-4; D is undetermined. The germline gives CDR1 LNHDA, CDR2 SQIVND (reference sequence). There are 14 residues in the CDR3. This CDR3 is CASRTGSSAETLYF. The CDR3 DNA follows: TGTGCCAGCAGGACTGGGTCTAGTGCAGAAACGCTGTATTTT.

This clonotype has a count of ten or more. This CDR3 is CASSETRGWDTQYF. In DNA, the CDR3 is TGTGCCAGCAGTGAAACGAGGGGATGGGATACGCAGTATTTT. The rearrangement uses TRBV6-1 and TRBJ2-3; D is perhaps TRBD1 or TRBD2 (5 bases each). V shed 2 bases and J shed 6 bases, with 12 bases lying between them. The CDR3 extends over 14 amino acids. Germline assignment: CDR1 MNHNS and CDR2 SASEGT.

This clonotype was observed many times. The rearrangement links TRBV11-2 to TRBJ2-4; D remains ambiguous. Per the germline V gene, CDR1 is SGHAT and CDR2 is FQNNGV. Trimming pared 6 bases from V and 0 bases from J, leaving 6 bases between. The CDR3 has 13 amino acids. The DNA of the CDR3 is TGTGCCAGCAGGGCGCTAGCCAAAAACATTCAGTACTTC. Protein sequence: CASRALAKNIQYF.

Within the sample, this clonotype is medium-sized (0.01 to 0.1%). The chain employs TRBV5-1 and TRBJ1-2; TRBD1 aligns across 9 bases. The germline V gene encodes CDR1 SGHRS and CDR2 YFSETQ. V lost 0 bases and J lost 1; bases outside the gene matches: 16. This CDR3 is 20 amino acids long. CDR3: CASSLGLGGSRDRVNYGYTF. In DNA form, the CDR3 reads TGCGCCAGCAGCTTGGGACTCGGTGGGTCCCGGGACAGGGTTAACTATGGCTACACCTTC. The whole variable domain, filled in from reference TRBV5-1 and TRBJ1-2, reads KAGVTQTPRYLIKTRGQQVTLSCSPISGHRSVSWYQQTPGQGLQFLFEYFSETQRNKGNFPGRFSGRQFSNSRSEMNVSTLELGDSALYLCASSLGLGGSRDRVNYGYTFGSGTRLTVV.

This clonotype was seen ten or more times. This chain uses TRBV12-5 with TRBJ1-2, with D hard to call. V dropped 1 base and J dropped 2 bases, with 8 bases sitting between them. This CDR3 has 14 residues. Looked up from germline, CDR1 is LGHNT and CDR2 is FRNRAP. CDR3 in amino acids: CASGLDIQNYGYTF. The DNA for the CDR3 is TGTGCTAGTGGTTTGGATATCCAGAACTATGGCTACACCTTC.

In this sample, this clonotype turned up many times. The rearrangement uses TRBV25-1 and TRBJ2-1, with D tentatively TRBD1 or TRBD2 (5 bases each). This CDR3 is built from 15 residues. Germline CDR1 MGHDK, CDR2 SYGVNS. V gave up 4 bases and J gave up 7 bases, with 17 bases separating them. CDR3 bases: TGTGCCAGCAGTGCCCCGGGACGGGTGGGGAATGAGCAGTTCTTC. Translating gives CASSAPGRVGNEQFF.

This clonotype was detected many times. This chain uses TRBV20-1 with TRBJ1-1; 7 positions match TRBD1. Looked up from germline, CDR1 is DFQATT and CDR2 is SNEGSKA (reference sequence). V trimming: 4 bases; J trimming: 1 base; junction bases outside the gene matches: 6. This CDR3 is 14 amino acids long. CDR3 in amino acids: CSATPGGPNTEAFF. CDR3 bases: TGCAGTGCTACTCCAGGGGGGCCGAACACTGAAGCTTTCTTT.

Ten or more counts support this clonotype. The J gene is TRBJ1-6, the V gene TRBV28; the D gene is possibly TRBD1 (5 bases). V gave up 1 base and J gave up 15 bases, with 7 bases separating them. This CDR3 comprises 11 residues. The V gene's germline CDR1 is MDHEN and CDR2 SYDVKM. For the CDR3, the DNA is TGTGCCAGCAGTTTATCGGGGGGCCTCCACTTT. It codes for CASSLSGGLHF. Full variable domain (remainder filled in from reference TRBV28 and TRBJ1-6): DVKVTQSSRYLVKRTGEKVFLECVQDMDHENMFWYRQDPGLGLRLIYFSYDVKMKEKGDIPEGYSVSREKKERFSLILESASTNQTSMYLCASSLSGGLHFGNGTRLTVT.